This TCR beta chain was captured by sequencing in a study of monozygotic twins with inflammatory bowel disease (dated by TCRdb to the late 2010s). Regarding the research as a whole: In total, about 30 monozygotic twin pairs made up the full study: 19 Danish pairs, all IBD-discordant, plus nine German pairs, of which four were IBD-concordant and five were IBD-discordant. Disease-associated traits were sought mainly through comparisons between IBD patients and their genetically identical healthy co-twins within discordant pairs. Each individual had, on average, about 151 000 unique TCRalpha sequences and 181 000 unique TCRbeta sequences available for analysis. Results the study describes overall, beyond this receptor: Measured by the inverse Simpson index, TCRbeta repertoire diversity was lower in IBD patients than in their healthy co-twins. No single strong signal or clonotype linked to IBD turned up in the results, so the idea that one exists was not supported. No difference in repertoire similarity was observed between concordant and discordant twins, possibly owing to limited statistical power. Because patients received different immunosuppressive treatments, the repertoires may have picked up extra background noise and variability between individuals. Different T cell subtypes could not be distinguished in the analysis. Fewer clonotypes were shared with other individuals by IBD patients than by healthy twins, most markedly in patients showing signs of disease activity.

From each donor, an approximately 2.4 ml peripheral blood sample was collected into PAXgene tubes and kept at -80 degrees C. Total RNA was isolated from whole blood with the PAXgene blood miRNA kit on an automated QIAcube, without T cell sorting. Peripheral blood from monozygotic twin pairs, either concordant or discordant for inflammatory bowel disease, underwent deep TCRalpha and TCRbeta repertoire profiling that used unique molecular barcoding. Smoking habits were recorded for all twin pairs, and each individual was classified as a current, former or never smoker. Receptor amplification or capture employed 5' RACE. For each TCR library, roughly 3,600 ng of total RNA was used. For each sample, cDNA was synthesized in eight separate reactions using SMARTScribe reverse transcriptase. During cDNA synthesis, template switching introduced unique molecular identifiers that contained a 6-nucleotide sample barcode. TCRalpha and TCRbeta cDNA was amplified in two nested PCRs of approximately 17 and 9 cycles, and bead purification was carried out after each PCR. Before amplification, cDNA was treated with uracil DNA-glycosylase and purified using the QIAquick PCR purification kit. In the second PCR, Illumina TruSeq-compatible adapters and sample-specific barcodes were added. TapeStation and Qubit were used to check library quality and concentration, and 5 ng of each library was pooled. Sequencing of pooled libraries was carried out on an Illumina HiSeq2500 single-index Rapid Run using 2 x 100 bp reads and custom sequencing primers. On the study's bioinformatics: UMI-based consensus assembly with MiGEC version 1.2.6 was used to correct PCR and sequencing errors. MiXCR version 2.1.1 was used for V(D)J alignment, clonotype assembly and CDR3 extraction. Gene usage, clonotype sharing and MAIT/NKT TCR abundance were normalised by analysing the top 1000, 10 000 and 20 000 clonotypes per sample. After downsampling to 27 000 UMIs, diversity was calculated as the inverse Simpson index using the vegan R package. Paired Mann-Whitney U tests were applied to discordant twin pairs, and Benjamini-Hochberg correction was used for multiple testing. Based on TCRdb reprocessing of the reads, there is one entry per CDR3 protein sequence, and DNA is missing. The V and J calls were not made by the authors but by TCRdb's processing. This sample's table carries around 47,000 distinct CDR3 sequences. 5.3% of the sample belongs to the ten largest clones.

In regard to this clonotype: The antigen it binds to is not known.

From its cysteine to its phenylalanine, the CDR3 spans 14 amino acids. DNA is not on record. In the germline V gene, CDR1 corresponds to MNHNS and CDR2 to SASEGT. Sequencing was carried out using blood. The V and J genes are TRBV6-1 and TRBJ2-3; the D call of TRBD2 rests on TCRdb alone, since no DNA is present to check it. This receptor was taken from a human donor with ulcerative colitis or Crohn's disease, or a healthy co-twin of an affected twin (not recorded which). The CDR3 reads as follows: CANQLAGAPDTQYF.